A single sample gave rise to the 26 T cell receptor beta chains below, sequenced in a study of T cells in Graves' hyperthyroidism and ophthalmopathy. RNA transcripts gave rise to amplified TCR beta CDR3 regions. Primed by the HTBI set, a first-round RT-PCR was run on the TCR CDR3. In TCRdb, the multiplex PCR reads were re-called with MiXCR into one record per CDR3 protein. The data contain about 840,000 distinct CDR3 sequences, 38% of them singletons. Sequencing input: blood. These receptors originate from a man aged 18 to 30 with Graves' hyperthyroidism.

This clonotype was detected a few times. The rearrangement uses TRBV7-8 and TRBJ2-7; D possibly uses TRBD1 or TRBD2 (5 bases each). V shed 3 bases and J shed 5 bases, with 17 bases lying between them. This CDR3 comprises 15 residues. In germline, CDR1 is SGHVS, CDR2 FQNEAQ. DNA for the CDR3: TGTGCCAGCAGCTTTACGGGGCAGGCCCTCCACGAGCAGTACTTC. It codes for CASSFTGQALHEQYF.

The chain recombines TRBV7-9 with TRBJ1-6, with 7 positions matching TRBD1. The CDR3 is 14 residues long. CDR1 is SEHNR, CDR2 FQNEAQ, per germline (reference sequence). V was clipped by 5 bases and J by 7 bases; unmatched bases: 5. CDR3 sequence reads: CASSPDRLNSPLHF. For the CDR3, the DNA is TGTGCCAGCAGCCCGGACAGGTTGAATTCACCCCTCCACTTT.

This clonotype was picked up many times. The chain joins TRBV15 to TRBJ1-2, with a possible D match to TRBD1 (5 bases). Germline V gives CDR1 LNHNV, CDR2 YYDKDF (reference sequence). This CDR3 has 14 amino acids. V was pared by 3 bases and J by 4 bases, with 12 bases between. CDR3: CATSSRRVGYGYTF. CDR3 in DNA: TGTGCCACCAGCAGCCGCAGGGTGGGCTATGGCTACACCTTC.

The chain uses TRBV29-1 and TRBJ2-7; 7 positions agree with TRBD2. Germline CDR1 and CDR2: SQVTM and ANQGSEA. The CDR3 is 11 residues long. The CDR3 DNA is TGCAGTTCAAGCGGGGCCTACGAGCAGTACTTC. Its protein product is CSSSGAYEQYF.

This clonotype was recorded many times. The V call is TRBV6-5, the J call TRBJ1-2; D is perhaps TRBD1 (5 bases). The CDR3 totals 14 residues. In germline, CDR1 is MNHEY, CDR2 SVGAGI. V was trimmed by 7 bases and J by 2 bases, leaving 14 bases between them. CDR3 sequence (DNA): TGTGCCAGCACCTTAATCCAGGGCAACTATGGCTACACCTTC. This sequence encodes CASTLIQGNYGYTF.

The chain is built from TRBV6-9 and TRBJ2-5; D is uncertain. CDR1 and CDR2 from the germline V gene are MNHGY and SVAAGI. V shed 5 bases and J shed 8 bases, with 12 bases lying between them. The CDR3 has 12 amino acids. CDR3 sequence reads: CASSHGSGTQYF. Written as DNA, the CDR3 is TGTGCCAGCAGTCATGGCTCGGGTACCCAGTACTTC.

J is TRBJ2-5 and V is TRBV30, with D unclear. This CDR3 is built from 13 residues. Looked up from germline, CDR1 is GTSNPN and CDR2 is SVGIG (reference sequence). V was clipped by 0 bases and J by 4 bases, with 9 bases between them. As DNA, the CDR3 is TGTGCCTGGAGTGTAGATTCCCCAGAGACCCAGTACTTC. Translation gives CAWSVDSPETQYF.

The gene calls are TRBV10-3 and TRBJ2-1, with D tentatively TRBD1 or TRBD2 (5 bases each). Trimming stripped 7 bases from V and 0 bases from J, with 10 bases between. The CDR3 totals 14 residues. Germline loops: CDR1 ENHRY, CDR2 SYGVKD. The CDR3, as DNA: TGTGCCATCACTTGGGACGACTCCTACAATGAGCAGTTCTTC. It encodes CAITWDDSYNEQFF.

The chain recombines TRBV5-5 with TRBJ1-1; TRBD1 aligns across 8 bases. With 4 bases clipped from V and 6 bases from J, the junction kept 11 bases outside the gene matches. The CDR3 loop spans 15 amino acids. Germline V gene sequence: CDR1 SGHKS, CDR2 YYEKEE (reference sequence). The CDR3 spells CASSPYRGRKAEAFF. DNA for the CDR3: TGTGCCAGCAGCCCGTACAGGGGGAGGAAGGCTGAAGCTTTCTTT.

The J gene is TRBJ2-7, the V gene TRBV7-8; TRBD2 is a possible D gene (6 bases). V was shortened by 1 base and J by 3 bases, with 16 bases between the two germline ends. The CDR3 covers 16 residues. Germline V CDR1 and CDR2: SGHVS, FQNEAQ. This CDR3 reads CASSLGRAGAIYEQYF. The CDR3 coding sequence is TGTGCCAGCAGCTTAGGGAGGGCCGGGGCCATCTACGAGCAGTACTTC.

This clonotype was seen many times. V and J are TRBV2 and TRBJ1-5, with D unresolved. The CDR3 covers 13 residues. Germline V gives CDR1 SNHLY, CDR2 FYNNEI. V was shortened by 7 bases and J by 3 bases, with 10 bases between the two germline ends. DNA of the CDR3: TGTGCCAGCAACGGCAATCCCAATCAGCCCCAGCATTTT. Translating gives CASNGNPNQPQHF.

As concerns this clonotype: The CDR3 end shows no conserved phenylalanine or tryptophan, and so a read error is likely. No DNA is shown, since the ends of the CDR3 on it are uncertain; the CDR3 is the one TCRdb lists. The chain recombines TRBV29-1 with TRBJ1-1. Germline V CDR1 and CDR2: SQVTM, ANQGSEA. 9 amino acids form the CDR3, both terminal residues included. The CDR3 here is CSVEDWTVY.

The chain joins TRBV20-1 to TRBJ2-7; TRBD2 might be the D (5 bases). This CDR3 has 14 amino acids. Per the germline V gene, CDR1 is DFQATT and CDR2 is SNEGSKA (reference sequence). Trimming took 5 bases from V and 6 from J, leaving 20 bases between them. The CDR3 protein is CSALRDVSDSEQYF. The CDR3 region has the DNA TGCAGTGCTCTCCGAGACGTATCGGACTCCGAGCAGTACTTC.

This clonotype was seen a handful of times. V usage is TRBV20-1 and J usage is TRBJ2-7; D is possibly TRBD2 (5 bases). Germline CDR1 and CDR2: DFQATT and SNEGSKA (reference sequence). CDR3 length: 14 residues. Trimming took off 3 bases at V and 1 base at J, with 13 bases between the two ends. The CDR3 loop is CSASPLGASYEQYF. The CDR3 nucleotides are TGCAGTGCTAGCCCCTTGGGAGCGTCCTACGAGCAGTACTTC.

The chain has TRBV2 and TRBJ1-6, with D possibly TRBD1 on 5 matching bases. This CDR3 is built from 13 residues. Germline V gene lookup returns CDR1 SNHLY and CDR2 FYNNEI. V dropped 7 bases and J dropped 8 bases, with 12 bases sitting between them. The CDR3 is CASIDGADSPLHF. The CDR3 nucleotides read TGTGCCAGCATAGATGGGGCTGATTCACCCCTCCACTTT.

The V gene is TRBV2, the J gene TRBJ2-7; D possibly matches TRBD1 or TRBD2 (5 bases each). This CDR3 has 15 residues. Germline V CDR1 and CDR2: SNHLY, FYNNEI. V lost 4 bases to trimming and J lost 5 bases, with 18 bases between them. The CDR3 reads CASSGAGGRSNEQYF. The CDR3 DNA reads TGTGCCAGCAGTGGAGCTGGGGGTCGATCTAACGAGCAGTACTTC.

The chain couples TRBV7-2 to TRBJ2-7, with TRBD2 matching 15 bases. The CDR3 spans 18 residues. Germline CDR1 reads SGHTA; CDR2 reads FQGNSA. V lost 5 bases to trimming and J lost 2 bases; unmatched junction nucleotides: 10. This chain's CDR3 is CASSPRGLAGGFTYEQYF. DNA of the CDR3: TGTGCCAGCAGCCCGAGGGGACTAGCGGGAGGATTCACCTACGAGCAGTACTTC.

V usage is TRBV20-1 and J usage is TRBJ2-7, with 9 bases matching TRBD1. Germline assignment: CDR1 DFQATT and CDR2 SNEGSKA (reference sequence). This CDR3 comprises 15 residues. Trimming at V came to 5 bases and at J to 4 bases, leaving 12 bases not matched to a gene. The CDR3 DNA sequence: TGCAGTGCTGAACCCCTAGGACAGGGGAGGTACGAGCAGTACTTC. This gives the protein CSAEPLGQGRYEQYF.

This clonotype was counted at least ten times. The rearrangement joins TRBV20-1 to TRBJ2-7; 7 positions match TRBD1. The CDR3 runs to 15 residues. The germline CDR1 and CDR2 sequences are DFQATT and SNEGSKA (reference sequence). V lost 3 bases and J lost 2; bases outside the gene matches: 10. The CDR3: CSASDDRVGTYEQYF. CDR3 DNA sequence: TGCAGTGCTAGTGACGACAGGGTTGGAACCTACGAGCAGTACTTC.

The DNA for the CDR3 is TGTGCCAGCAGTCCAGCTGGTGGAAACACCATATATTTT. Encoded protein: CASSPAGGNTIYF. The J gene is TRBJ1-3, the V gene TRBV6-5; the D is unclear. CDR1 is MNHEY, CDR2 SVGAGI, per germline. The CDR3 extends over 13 amino acids. With 5 bases removed from V and 3 bases from J, the gap between germline ends came to 8 bases.

A word on this clonotype: Relative to the germline gene, one junction end is altered; a read error may explain this. V and J are TRBV5-1 and TRBJ1-5, with D perhaps matching TRBD1 (6 bases). This CDR3 is built from 16 residues. CDR1 SGHRS and CDR2 YFSETQ come from the germline V gene. CDR3 region: CASSTGDGGAGQSQHF. DNA for the CDR3: TGCGCCAGCAGCACGGGAGACGGGGGCGCCGGTCAGTCCCAGCATTTT. Filled out from reference TRBV5-1 and TRBJ1-5, the complete variable domain reads KAGVTQTPRYLIKTRGQQVTLSCSPISGHRSVSWYQQTPGQGLQFLFEYFSETQRNKGNFPGRFSGRQFSNSRSEMNVSTLELGDSALYLCASSTGDGGAGQSQHFGDGTRLSIL.

This rearrangement joins TRBV6-5 to TRBJ2-7; D is undetermined. Trimming removed 1 base from V and 4 bases from J, with 8 bases in between. This CDR3 has 13 amino acids. The V gene's germline CDR1 is MNHEY and CDR2 SVGAGI. The CDR3 reads CASSYYSEYEQYF. In nucleotides, the CDR3 is TGTGCCAGCAGTTACTACAGTGAATACGAGCAGTACTTC.

The gene calls are TRBV19 and TRBJ1-1, with D uncertain. With 2 bases removed from V and 5 bases from J, the gap between germline ends came to 15 bases. Germline V gives CDR1 LNHDA, CDR2 SQIVND (reference sequence). The CDR3 runs to 15 residues. CDR3 loop: CASSIRRTLRTEAFF. The CDR3 DNA sequence: TGTGCCAGTAGTATAAGGCGGACGCTGAGAACTGAAGCTTTCTTT.

This clonotype appeared a few times. The V and J genes are TRBV6-5 and TRBJ2-5; TRBD2 aligns across 7 bases. The CDR3 spans 15 residues. The trim removed 3 bases at V and 5 bases at J, leaving 9 bases unmatched. CDR1 and CDR2 from the germline V gene are MNHEY and SVGAGI. The CDR3 region has the DNA TGTGCCAGCAGTTATACCTTACGGGGGGAGGAGACCCAGTACTTC. This encodes CASSYTLRGEETQYF.

The genes are TRBV2 and TRBJ1-5; weak D call: TRBD1 (5 bases). V lost 1 base and J 0 bases, leaving 10 bases between the germline ends. CDR3 length equals 16 residues. Germline assignment: CDR1 SNHLY and CDR2 FYNNEI. CDR3 DNA: TGTGCCAGCAGTGAAGACAGGCTAAATAGCAATCAGCCCCAGCATTTT. Translated, it gives CASSEDRLNSNQPQHF.

Concerning this clonotype: The junction differs from germline at one of its ends, possibly a read error. This chain links TRBV10-3 with TRBJ2-7; D gene ambiguous. Per germline, CDR1 ENHRY and CDR2 SYGVKD. CDR3 length: 16 residues. The CDR3 nucleotides read TGTGCCAGCAGTAAAGAAAGACCCCCTGCCTCTTACGAGCAGTACTTC. Its protein is CASSKERPPASYEQYF.